This entry lists 5 T cell receptor beta chains sequenced from one sample in a study of cytomegalovirus exposure and HLA in healthy donors. Amplification used 60 Vbeta primers and 13 Jbeta primers. TCRdb keeps only in-frame clones here, not all; method: immunoSEQ multiplex PCR. The profile covers approximately 170,000 clones, with about 80% appearing a single time and approximately 2.4% taken by the ten largest. Material for sequencing was PBMCs. The receptor source for this set is a woman aged 45 to 65 in good health and CMV-seronegative.

This chain joins TRBV2 and TRBJ1-5, with unresolved D. CDR1 is SNHLY and CDR2 is FYNNEI in the germline V gene. This CDR3 comprises 14 residues. V lost 8 bases and J 1 base, leaving 12 bases between the germline ends. The CDR3 DNA follows: TGTGCCAGCGGCGGACTTAGCAGCAATCAGCCCCAGCATTTT. Amino acid sequence: CASGGLSSNQPQHF.

The chain employs TRBV6-1 and TRBJ1-2; D is unclear. This CDR3 region has 14 residues. Per the germline V gene, CDR1 is MNHNS and CDR2 is SASEGT. V shed 1 base and J shed 4 bases, with 10 bases lying between them. CDR3 sequence reads: CASSEDRVSYGYTF. The CDR3 DNA is TGTGCCAGCAGTGAAGACCGGGTATCCTATGGCTACACCTTC.

Comment on this clone: Germline is not matched at one junction end, which may reflect a read error. The rearrangement uses TRBV7-9 and TRBJ1-6; no reliable D call. Germline V CDR1 and CDR2: SEHNR, FQNEAQ (reference sequence). This CDR3 contains 14 residues. CDR3 DNA sequence: TGTTCCAGCAGCGTGAGCTCCTATAATTCACCCCTCCACTTT. It yields the protein CSSSVSSYNSPLHF.

The V and J genes are TRBV28 and TRBJ1-1, with D perhaps TRBD1 (6 bases). The CDR3 has 14 residues. V shed 6 bases and J shed 6 bases, with 17 bases lying between them. CDR1 is MDHEN, CDR2 SYDVKM, per germline. The CDR3 here is CASRTNGGRSEAFF. CDR3 sequence (DNA): TGTGCCAGCAGAACCAACGGGGGGCGGTCTGAAGCTTTCTTT.

This rearrangement joins TRBV29-1 to TRBJ1-4; D is possibly TRBD1 (5 bases). The CDR3 covers 13 residues. Germline loops: CDR1 SQVTM, CDR2 ANQGSEA. Trimming pared 7 bases from V and 4 bases from J, leaving 13 bases between. This chain's CDR3 is CSAGGLNNEKLFF. CDR3 bases: TGCAGCGCCGGGGGACTGAATAATGAAAAACTGTTTTTT.